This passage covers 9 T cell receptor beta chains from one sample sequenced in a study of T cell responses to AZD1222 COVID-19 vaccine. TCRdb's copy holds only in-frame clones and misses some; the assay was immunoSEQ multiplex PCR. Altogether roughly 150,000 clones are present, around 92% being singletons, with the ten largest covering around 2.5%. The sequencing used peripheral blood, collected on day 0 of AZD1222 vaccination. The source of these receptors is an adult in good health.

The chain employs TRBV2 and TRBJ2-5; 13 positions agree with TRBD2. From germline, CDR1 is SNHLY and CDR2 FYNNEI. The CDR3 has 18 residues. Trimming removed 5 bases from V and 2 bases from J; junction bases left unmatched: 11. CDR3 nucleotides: TGTGCCAGCAGTCCAACCCCCGGGACTAGCGGGGCTCAAGAGACCCAGTACTTC. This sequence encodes CASSPTPGTSGAQETQYF.

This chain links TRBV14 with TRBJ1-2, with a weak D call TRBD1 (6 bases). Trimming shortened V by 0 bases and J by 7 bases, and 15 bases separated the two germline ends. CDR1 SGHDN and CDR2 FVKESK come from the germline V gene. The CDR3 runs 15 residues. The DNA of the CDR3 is TGTGCCAGCAGCCAAGATCGGGGGCAGAAGGGTGGCTACACCTTC. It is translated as CASSQDRGQKGGYTF.

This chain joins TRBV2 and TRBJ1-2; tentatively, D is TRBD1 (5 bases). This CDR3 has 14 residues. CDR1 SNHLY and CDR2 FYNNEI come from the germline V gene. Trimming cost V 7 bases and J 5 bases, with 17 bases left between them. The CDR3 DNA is TGTGCCAGCACCAGCTACGGGACGGAGTATGGCTACACCTTC. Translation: CASTSYGTEYGYTF.

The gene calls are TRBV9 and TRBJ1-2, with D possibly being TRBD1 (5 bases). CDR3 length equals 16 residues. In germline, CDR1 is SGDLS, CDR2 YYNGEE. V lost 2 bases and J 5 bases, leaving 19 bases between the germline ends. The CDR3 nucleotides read TGTGCCAGCAGCGTGCACGGAGACAGCTACCAGTATGGCTACACCTTC. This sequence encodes CASSVHGDSYQYGYTF. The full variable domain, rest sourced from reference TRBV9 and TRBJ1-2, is DSGVTQTPKHLITATGQRVTLRCSPRSGDLSVYWYQQSLDQGLQFLIQYYNGEERAKGNILERFSAQQFPDLHSELNLSSLELGDSALYFCASSVHGDSYQYGYTFGSGTRLTVV.

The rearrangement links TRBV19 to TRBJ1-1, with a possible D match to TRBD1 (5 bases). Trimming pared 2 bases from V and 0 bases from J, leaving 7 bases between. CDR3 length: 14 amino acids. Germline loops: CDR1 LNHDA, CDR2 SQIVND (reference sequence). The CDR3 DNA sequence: TGTGCCAGTAGTATAACAGGAGTGAACACTGAAGCTTTCTTT. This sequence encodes CASSITGVNTEAFF. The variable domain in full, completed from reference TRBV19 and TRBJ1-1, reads DGGITQSPKYLFRKEGQNVTLSCEQNLNHDAMYWYRQDPGQGLRLIYYSQIVNDFQKGDIAEGYSVSREKKESFPLTVTSAQKNPTAFYLCASSITGVNTEAFFGQGTRLTVV.

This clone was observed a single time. This chain's CDR3 is CASSTGGTREQFF. The CDR3 DNA reads TGTGCCAGTAGTACCGGGGGGACTAGAGAGCAGTTCTTC. The chain carries TRBV19 and TRBJ2-1, with TRBD2 matching 8 bases. V lost 4 bases to trimming and J lost 10 bases; unmatched junction nucleotides: 6. Germline CDR1 reads LNHDA; CDR2 reads SQIVND (reference sequence). The CDR3 runs to 13 residues.

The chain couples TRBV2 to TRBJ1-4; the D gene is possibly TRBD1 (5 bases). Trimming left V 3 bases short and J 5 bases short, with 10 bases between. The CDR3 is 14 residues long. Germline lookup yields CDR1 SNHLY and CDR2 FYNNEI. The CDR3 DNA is TGTGCCAGCAGTGACTGGGGCTTGAATGAAAAACTGTTTTTT. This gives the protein CASSDWGLNEKLFF.

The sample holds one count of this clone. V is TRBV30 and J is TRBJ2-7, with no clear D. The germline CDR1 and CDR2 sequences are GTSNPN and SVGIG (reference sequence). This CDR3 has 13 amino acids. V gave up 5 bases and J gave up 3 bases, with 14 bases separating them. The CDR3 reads CAWGPPALYEQYF. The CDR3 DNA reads TGTGCCTGGGGGCCTCCGGCCCTCTACGAGCAGTACTTC.

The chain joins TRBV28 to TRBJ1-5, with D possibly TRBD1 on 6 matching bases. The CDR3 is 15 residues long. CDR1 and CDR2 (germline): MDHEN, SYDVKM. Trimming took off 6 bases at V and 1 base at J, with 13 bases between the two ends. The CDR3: CASRSQGRSNQPQHF. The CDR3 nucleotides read TGTGCCAGCAGATCTCAGGGGAGAAGCAATCAGCCCCAGCATTTT.